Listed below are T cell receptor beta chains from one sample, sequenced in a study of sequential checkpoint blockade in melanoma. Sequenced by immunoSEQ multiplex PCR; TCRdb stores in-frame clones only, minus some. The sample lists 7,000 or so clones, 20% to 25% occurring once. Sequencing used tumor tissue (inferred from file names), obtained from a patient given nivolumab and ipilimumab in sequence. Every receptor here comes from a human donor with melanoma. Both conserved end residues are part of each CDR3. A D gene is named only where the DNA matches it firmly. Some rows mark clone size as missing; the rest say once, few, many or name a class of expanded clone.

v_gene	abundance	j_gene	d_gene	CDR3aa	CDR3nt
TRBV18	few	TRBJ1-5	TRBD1	CASSLRGTGESGHQPQHF	TGTGCCAGCTCACTGCGAGGGACAGGGGAGAGTGGACATCAGCCCCAGCATTTT
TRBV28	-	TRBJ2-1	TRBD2	CASSLSASGGYNEQFF	TGTGCCAGCAGTTTATCCGCTAGCGGGGGATACAATGAGCAGTTCTTC